A selection of T cell receptor beta chains follows, all from one sample in a study of blood T cell repertoires in COVID-19. Assay: immunoSEQ multiplex PCR; the TCRdb copy retains only in-frame clones and omits some. The sample holds some 68,000 clones, about 90% seen once. Material: peripheral blood. The receptors were gathered from a human donor in a cohort sampled during active COVID-19. Both conserved end residues are part of each CDR3. D genes are given only for firm matches. Size tells how often a clone was seen (once, few, many) or the class of an expanded clone, and some rows leave it out.

J gene	V gene	D gene	clone size	CDR3 DNA	CDR3 protein
TRBJ2-3	TRBV7-9	TRBD1	.	TGTGCCAGCTTCTGGTGGGACAGGGATGGAGATACGCAGTATTTT	CASFWWDRDGDTQYF
TRBJ2-7	TRBV18	.	once	TGTGCCAGCTCACCCCTGACTTCCCCCTACGAGCAGTACTTC	CASSPLTSPYEQYF
TRBJ2-2	TRBV9	.	once	TGTGCCAGCAGCGTAGAGTTAGCCGGGGAGCTGTTTTTT	CASSVELAGELFF
TRBJ2-1	TRBV5-1	.	.	TGCGCCAGCAGCTACCCTATGAGGGGGGGGCTTATATACAATGAGCAGTTCTTC	CASSYPMRGGLIYNEQFF
TRBJ2-4	TRBV28	.	.	TGTGCCAGCAGTTTCTTCAGGTTTCAAGTAGCCAAAAACATTCAGTACTTC	CASSFFRFQVAKNIQYF
TRBJ2-7	TRBV4-3	.	.	TGCGCCAGCAGCCAAGCCCCCTCCGGGGTCAGCTCCTACGAGCAGTACTTC	CASSQAPSGVSSYEQYF
TRBJ1-2	TRBV28	TRBD1	.	TGTGCCAGCAGTCCCTGGGGGGACAGGAGTTCGAGTGGCTACACCTTC	CASSPWGDRSSSGYTF
TRBJ2-7	TRBV5-1	TRBD2	.	TGCGCCAGCAGCTTGGTAGCGGGGAAGGGGTACGAGCAGTACTTC	CASSLVAGKGYEQYF
TRBJ2-7	TRBV6-5	.	few	TGTGCCAGCAGTTCACAGGGTTACGAGCAGTACTTC	CASSSQGYEQYF
TRBJ1-5	TRBV7-8	.	.	TGTGCCAGCAGCTTACGACAGGGCAATCAGCCCCAGCATTTT	CASSLRQGNQPQHF
TRBJ1-2	TRBV29-1	TRBD1	.	TGCAGCGTTCCCATAGGACAGGGTTATGGCTACACCTTC	CSVPIGQGYGYTF
TRBJ2-1	TRBV5-1	TRBD2	.	TGCGCCAGCAGCACGACTAGCGGGAGGTCCTACAATGAGCAGTTCTTC	CASSTTSGRSYNEQFF
TRBJ2-7	TRBV6-5	.	.	TGTGCCAGCCGCTTCGACGGGGTCAGCTCCTACGAGCAGTACTTC	CASRFDGVSSYEQYF
TRBJ2-7	TRBV30	.	few	TGTGCCTGGGGGTCCAAGAGGGCCGAGCAGTACTTC	CAWGSKRAEQYF
TRBJ2-7	TRBV23-1	.	.	TGCGCCCGTTATTCGAGAGAGCAGTACTTC	CARYSREQYF
TRBJ2-6	TRBV7-8	.	.	TGTGCCAGCAGCTTAAGTTTCCCAGGGGCTGGGGCCAACGTCCTGACTTTC	CASSLSFPGAGANVLTF
TRBJ2-3	TRBV30	TRBD2	.	TGTGCCTGGAGTAATATGTACAGGTTGGCGGGAGGGAGCACAGATACGCAGTATTTT	CAWSNMYRLAGGSTDTQYF
TRBJ1-3	TRBV4-1	.	.	TGCGCCAGCAGCCAAACAGGGTCCTCTGGAAACACCATATATTTT	CASSQTGSSGNTIYF
TRBJ1-1	TRBV19	.	.	TGTGCCAGTAGTATCGTGGGCACAGTTGAAGCTTTCTTT	CASSIVGTVEAFF
TRBJ1-2	TRBV7-9	.	few	TGTGCCAGCAGCCCACAGGGCGGCTATGGCTACACCTTC	CASSPQGGYGYTF
TRBJ1-2	TRBV6-5	TRBD1	.	TGTGCCAGCAGAGGGGACAGGGGGCGAGGCTACACCTTC	CASRGDRGRGYTF
TRBJ2-7	TRBV19	TRBD1	once	TGTGCCAGTAGTATAGATTCGACAGGGGAAACCTACGAGCAGTACTTC	CASSIDSTGETYEQYF
TRBJ1-5	TRBV20-1	.	.	TGCAGTGCTAGTGGCGGGGACGAGCCCCAGCATTTT	CSASGGDEPQHF
TRBJ1-2	TRBV25-1	.	.	TGTGCCACCCACGGGGACACACGAAGCCACTATGGCTACACCTTC	CATHGDTRSHYGYTF
TRBJ2-3	TRBV7-9	.	.	TGTGCCAGCAGCTTTAACAGACCTAGCACAGATACGCAGTATTTT	CASSFNRPSTDTQYF
TRBJ2-7	TRBV10-2	.	once	TGCGCCAGCAAAAACCTCGGGTCCTCCTACGAGCAGTACTTC	CASKNLGSSYEQYF
TRBJ2-5	TRBV6-9	TRBD2	.	TGTGCCAGCACCCTCCCACTAGCGGGTATGGAGACCCAGTACTTC	CASTLPLAGMETQYF
TRBJ2-4	TRBV2	TRBD1	.	TGTGCCAGCAGTCGGGACAGCCCCGCCAAAAACATTCAGTACTTC	CASSRDSPAKNIQYF
TRBJ2-2	TRBV27	.	.	TGTGCCAGCAGTGGATGGGCAGGGAAGAAGTCCGGGGAGCTGTTTTTT	CASSGWAGKKSGELFF
TRBJ1-2	TRBV2	TRBD1	.	TGTGCCAGCAGGGGACAGGGGCATAACTATGGCTACACCTTC	CASRGQGHNYGYTF
TRBJ1-1	TRBV5-6	TRBD1	.	TGTGCCAGCAGCTTGGACAGGGGGATAACTGAAGCTTTCTTT	CASSLDRGITEAFF
TRBJ1-1	TRBV7-2	.	.	TGTGCCAGCAGCTTAGTCTCGACTGAAGCTTTCTTT	CASSLVSTEAFF
TRBJ2-7	TRBV6-6	TRBD1	.	TGTGCCAGCAGCCGCTCCGGGACAGCCTACGAGCAGTACTTC	CASSRSGTAYEQYF
TRBJ1-2	TRBV6-1	.	.	TGTGCCAGCAGTGATGGTCCACTGGGGGGAACTTATGGCTACACCTTC	CASSDGPLGGTYGYTF
TRBJ1-2	TRBV21-1	.	.	TGTGCCAGCAGCAAAGGGCGGACAGGATATGGCTACACCTTC	CASSKGRTGYGYTF
TRBJ2-2	TRBV28	.	.	TGTGCCAGCAGTTTATCCCACCTAGCCGGGGAGCTGTTTTTT	CASSLSHLAGELFF
TRBJ1-2	TRBV27	TRBD1	.	TGTGCCAGCAGTGGAGGACAGGGACGGGGCTACACCTTC	CASSGGQGRGYTF
TRBJ2-1	TRBV5-1	.	few	TGCGCCAGCAGCCTTCCTAGTAATGAGCAGTTCTTC	CASSLPSNEQFF
TRBJ1-2	TRBV28	.	.	TGTGCCAGCAGTCCGACTTACTATGGCTACACCTTC	CASSPTYYGYTF
TRBJ2-7	TRBV14	.	.	TGTGCCAGCAGCCCGAGCGAGGCCCTCCCCTACGAGCAGTACTTC	CASSPSEALPYEQYF
TRBJ1-5	TRBV5-1	.	.	TGCGCCAGCAGCTTCGGAGGGGACCCCAATCAGCCCCAGCATTTT	CASSFGGDPNQPQHF
TRBJ2-1	TRBV5-6	TRBD1	.	TGTGCCAGCAGCTACAGGACAGGGTATGGCAATGAGCAGTTCTTC	CASSYRTGYGNEQFF
TRBJ1-1	TRBV7-2	.	.	TGTGCCAGCAGCTTATGGTATGAGGCCACTGAAGCTTTCTTT	CASSLWYEATEAFF
TRBJ2-3	TRBV27	.	.	TGTGCCAGCAGTTTCGGAGATACGCAGTATTTT	CASSFGDTQYF
TRBJ2-7	TRBV29-1	TRBD2	.	TGCAGCGCCGGGGGGTCGGCGAACTACGAGCAGTACTTC	CSAGGSANYEQYF
TRBJ2-3	TRBV28	.	.	TGTGCCAGCAGTTTTGCGCAGGGGTTAGGCACAGATACGCAGTATTTT	CASSFAQGLGTDTQYF
TRBJ2-2	TRBV5-5	.	.	TGTGCCAGCAGCACTCACCAGGGTACGAACACCGGGGAGCTGTTTTTT	CASSTHQGTNTGELFF
TRBJ2-3	TRBV5-6	.	.	TGTGCCAGCAGCTGGGCAGACATCATCGACGGAAATACGCAGTATTTT	CASSWADIIDGNTQYF
TRBJ2-7	TRBV5-1	TRBD2	.	TGCGCCAGCAGCAGGGAGGGACGGGGGTCCTACGAGCAGTACTTC	CASSREGRGSYEQYF
TRBJ1-3	TRBV19	.	.	TGTGCCAGTAGGGACCAGGGTGATGGAAACACCATATATTTT	CASRDQGDGNTIYF
TRBJ1-6	TRBV4-1	.	.	TGCGCCAGCAGCCAATGGTTCCTTTCTCCGCGATCACCCCTCCACTTT	CASSQWFLSPRSPLHF
TRBJ1-1	TRBV30	.	.	TGTGCCTGGAGATTCGGACAGCTGAACACTGAAGCTTTCTTT	CAWRFGQLNTEAFF
TRBJ2-2	TRBV6-5	TRBD2	.	TGTGCCACCAGGACTAGCGGGGTCACCGGGGAGCTGTTTTTT	CATRTSGVTGELFF
TRBJ2-7	TRBV4-3	TRBD2	once	TGCGCCAGCAGCCAAGATCCCTGGGGACTATACGAGCAGTACTTC	CASSQDPWGLYEQYF
TRBJ2-2	TRBV2	TRBD2	.	TGTGCCAGCATTCCTATAGCGGGAGCCGGGGAGCTGTTTTTT	CASIPIAGAGELFF
TRBJ2-2	TRBV4-2	TRBD2	.	TGTGCCAGCAGCCAAGATCTGGCGGGGGGTACCGCGAACACCGGGGAGCTGTTTTTT	CASSQDLAGGTANTGELFF
TRBJ1-4	TRBV5-3	TRBD1	.	TGTGCCAGAAGCTTGCGGGGACAGAAGCGCGAAAAACTGTTTTTT	CARSLRGQKREKLFF
TRBJ1-2	TRBV2	TRBD1	.	TGTGCCAGCAGTGGGACAGGGCTTCCTTCTAACTATGGCTACACCTTC	CASSGTGLPSNYGYTF
TRBJ2-7	TRBV27	.	few	TGTGCCAGCAGTTTAATGTTCGTCCCTTCCTACGAGCAGTACTTC	CASSLMFVPSYEQYF